This is a list of T cell receptor beta chains from one sample in a study of cytomegalovirus exposure and HLA in healthy donors. Only in-frame clones appear in the TCRdb table, and some are missing; sequencing was by immunoSEQ multiplex PCR. This sample has around 210,000 clones; 80% to 90% occur once, and the top ten carry about 0.25%. Sequencing was performed on PBMCs. The receptor set was obtained from a girl aged 2 to 9 in good health and CMV-seronegative. Both conserved end residues are part of each CDR3. D genes are given only for firm matches. Size tells how often a clone was seen (once, few, many) or the class of an expanded clone, and some rows leave it out.

J gene | V gene | D gene | clone size | CDR3 DNA | CDR3 protein
TRBJ2-7 | TRBV5-8 | NA | NA | TGTGCCAGCAGCTTGGTGAGGGCCCGCGAGCAGTACTTC | CASSLVRAREQYF
TRBJ2-3 | TRBV7-3 | NA | NA | TGTGCCAGCAGCTTAACAGCGGCTACAGATACGCAGTATTTT | CASSLTAATDTQYF
TRBJ1-1 | TRBV6-1 | NA | NA | TGTGCCAGCACACAGGTTGTAGCAGCTTTCTTT | CASTQVVAAFF
TRBJ2-1 | TRBV5-4 | TRBD2 | NA | TGTGCCAGCAGCTTTAAGCGGGGGGGCCATGAGCAGTTCTTC | CASSFKRGGHEQFF
TRBJ2-1 | TRBV7-7 | TRBD2 | NA | TGTGCCAGCAGCTTAGGGGTAGGACGGGAGGGCAATGAGCAGTTCTTC | CASSLGVGREGNEQFF
TRBJ1-3 | TRBV5-1 | NA | NA | TGCGCCAGCAGCTTGGTACCCCGGGATCCTGGAAACACCATATATTTT | CASSLVPRDPGNTIYF
TRBJ1-1 | TRBV19 | NA | few | TGTGCCAGTAGTATCGAGGGGAACACTGAAGCTTTCTTT | CASSIEGNTEAFF
TRBJ2-2 | TRBV2 | NA | NA | TGTGCCAGCAGGGGCGGGAAGAACACCGGGGAGCTGTTTTTT | CASRGGKNTGELFF
TRBJ2-2 | TRBV5-4 | TRBD1 | NA | TGTGCCAGCAGCCGCAGGGGGCGGTACGCCGGGGAGCTGTTTTTT | CASSRRGRYAGELFF
TRBJ2-3 | TRBV7-9 | TRBD2 | NA | TGTGCCAGCAGGGCCGGGACTAGCGGTTACACAGATACGCAGTATTTT | CASRAGTSGYTDTQYF
TRBJ2-1 | TRBV6-6 | TRBD2 | few | TGTGCCAGCAGTCACCTCTCCGGGAGGCGGAATGAGCAGTTCTTC | CASSHLSGRRNEQFF
TRBJ1-1 | TRBV18 | NA | once | TGTGCCAGCTCACCACCTATGAACACTGAAGCTTTCTTT | CASSPPMNTEAFF
TRBJ2-2 | TRBV25-1 | NA | NA | TGTGCCAGCAGTCCCGCCGGGGTCACCGGGGAGCTGTTTTTT | CASSPAGVTGELFF
TRBJ1-3 | TRBV10-3 | TRBD1 | NA | TGTGCCACTTTTACCGGGACAGCGAACATCCCCCTTTCTGGAAACACCATATATTTT | CATFTGTANIPLSGNTIYF
TRBJ1-1 | TRBV5-6 | NA | few | TGTGCCAGCAGCCGAACACGGAACACTGAAGCTTTCTTT | CASSRTRNTEAFF
TRBJ2-1 | TRBV5-1 | TRBD1 | NA | TGCGCCAGCAGCTTGGACAGGGGGCTATACAATGAGCAGTTCTTC | CASSLDRGLYNEQFF
TRBJ1-3 | TRBV27 | TRBD1 | NA | TGTGCCAGCAGTTTCTTTCCTCGCCGGGACAGGGGAAACACCATATATTTT | CASSFFPRRDRGNTIYF
TRBJ2-7 | TRBV6-5 | TRBD1 | NA | TGTGCCAGCAGTCCATCCGGGACAGGGTTGATCGAGCAGTACTTC | CASSPSGTGLIEQYF
TRBJ2-1 | TRBV7-6 | TRBD2 | NA | TGTGCCAGCAGCAGACTAGCGGGGAACTTCAATGAGCAGTTCTTC | CASSRLAGNFNEQFF
TRBJ2-3 | TRBV6-6 | NA | NA | TGTGCCAGCAGCTTTCGCCAGAGCACAGATACGCAGTATTTT | CASSFRQSTDTQYF
TRBJ2-4 | TRBV5-1 | NA | few | TGCGCCAGCAGCCTCCACAGGAGCGGGGCCAAAAACATTCAGTACTTC | CASSLHRSGAKNIQYF
TRBJ1-2 | TRBV9 | TRBD1 | NA | TGTGCCAGCAGCAAGGGACAGCGGCACACCTTC | CASSKGQRHTF
TRBJ1-2 | TRBV19 | NA | NA | TGTGCCAGTAGTATCGGCTCGACAGGAGTTTATGGCTACACCTTC | CASSIGSTGVYGYTF
TRBJ1-3 | TRBV7-9 | TRBD1 | NA | TGTGCCAGCAGCTTATCGACAGGGCGAAACACCATATATTTT | CASSLSTGRNTIYF
TRBJ2-3 | TRBV11-2 | NA | NA | TGTGCCAGCAGCCCGCAGGGGGGCGGGGTTAGCACAGATACGCAGTATTTT | CASSPQGGGVSTDTQYF
TRBJ1-3 | TRBV28 | TRBD1 | NA | TGTGCCAGCAGAGGGACAGGGGCAGGAAACACCATATATTTT | CASRGTGAGNTIYF
TRBJ1-6 | TRBV5-1 | TRBD1 | few | TGCGCCAGCAGCGGTGGACAGGGGGTAGGGTCACCCCTCCACTTT | CASSGGQGVGSPLHF
TRBJ2-7 | TRBV11-2 | TRBD2 | NA | TGTGCCAGTTCCGGGACTAGCGGCTACGAGCAGTACTTC | CASSGTSGYEQYF
TRBJ2-1 | TRBV11-3 | TRBD2 | NA | TGTGCCAGCAGCTTAGGGCAGCGGGGGGGCCAGAATGAGCAGTTCTTC | CASSLGQRGGQNEQFF
TRBJ2-7 | TRBV10-1 | NA | once | TGCGCCAGCAGTGAGTCCCAGGAGGGATTGGCTGAGCAGTACTTC | CASSESQEGLAEQYF
TRBJ2-7 | TRBV6-5 | TRBD2 | NA | TGTGCCAGCACCCTGACTAGCGGGGGGGGCTACGAGCAGTACTTC | CASTLTSGGGYEQYF
TRBJ2-7 | TRBV6-1 | NA | few | TGTGCCAGCAGTTGGGACACCTACGAGCAGTACTTC | CASSWDTYEQYF
TRBJ1-4 | TRBV29-1 | NA | NA | TGCAGCGGCCAGCGGAACGGAAAACTGTTTTTT | CSGQRNGKLFF
TRBJ1-2 | TRBV10-3 | NA | NA | TGTGCCATCAGTGAGACACAGGGTTCTGGCTACACCTTC | CAISETQGSGYTF
TRBJ2-7 | TRBV5-1 | TRBD2 | NA | TGCGCCAGCAGCGCTAGCGGGAGGAACTACGAGCAGTACTTC | CASSASGRNYEQYF
TRBJ2-7 | TRBV10-2 | TRBD2 | few | TGCGCCACCTCCGGGACTAGGGTCTACGAGCAGTACTTC | CATSGTRVYEQYF
TRBJ1-1 | TRBV5-4 | NA | NA | TGTGCCAGCAGCTTGGGTTTGGGGGCGGGGGGGGGAAACACTGAAGCTTTCTTT | CASSLGLGAGGGNTEAFF
TRBJ2-3 | TRBV2 | TRBD2 | NA | TGTGCCAGCGGGACCCCTAGCGGGAGGATCCCTAGCACAGATACGCAGTATTTT | CASGTPSGRIPSTDTQYF
TRBJ2-7 | TRBV9 | NA | NA | TGTGCCAGCAGCCGAGGGGGGGAGGGCTACGAGCAGTACTTC | CASSRGGEGYEQYF
TRBJ2-1 | TRBV6-1 | TRBD1 | once | TGTGCATTTGGACAGGGGGCTAATGAGCAGTTCTTC | CAFGQGANEQFF
TRBJ2-7 | TRBV27 | NA | NA | TGTGCCAGCAGTTCTCACACGGGAACATCCTACGAGCAGTACTTC | CASSSHTGTSYEQYF
TRBJ2-5 | TRBV4-2 | TRBD2 | NA | TGTGCCAGCAGCCAGATTAGCGGGAGGCAAGAGACCCAGTACTTC | CASSQISGRQETQYF
TRBJ1-5 | TRBV19 | NA | NA | TGTGCCAGTCTCAGGGTCGGGTCACAGTCCCAGCATTTT | CASLRVGSQSQHF
TRBJ2-3 | TRBV6-1 | NA | few | TGTGCCAGCAGTGAAGCGTTGGGTAGCGGTAGGGATACGCAGTATTTT | CASSEALGSGRDTQYF
TRBJ1-1 | TRBV5-4 | TRBD1 | NA | TGTGCCAGCAGCTTGGTATATGGGACAGGGGTGATCACTGAAGCTTTCTTT | CASSLVYGTGVITEAFF
TRBJ2-7 | TRBV7-8 | TRBD1 | NA | TGTGCCAGCAGCTTGTGGGACAGCTCCTACGAGCAGTACTTC | CASSLWDSSYEQYF
TRBJ2-5 | TRBV5-1 | NA | NA | TGCGCCAGCAGCTCCGGGACTCAAGAGACCCAGTACTTC | CASSSGTQETQYF